The 20 T cell receptor beta chains reported below all come from one sample, sequenced in a study of shared clonotypes between healthy human individuals. Repertoires were generated with immunoSEQ multiplex PCR, while TCRdb's copy carries only in-frame clones and drops some. The data contain about 360,000 clones, around four fifths of them singletons. Source material: memory CD4+ T cells sorted from blood. Subset denoted: CD45RA-negative fraction. These receptors all come from a man aged 30-40 years in good health.

A remark on this clone: Other DNA sequences in this specimen translate into the identical CDR3. The gene calls are TRBV11-2 and TRBJ1-2; 8 positions match TRBD1. This CDR3 spans 13 amino acids. Germline V gene data show CDR1 as SGHAT and CDR2 as FQNNGV. After removal of 4 bases from V and 4 bases from J, the junction contained 2 bases not matched to a gene. The CDR3 DNA follows: TGTGCCAGCAGCTCTGGACAGGGCTATGGCTACACCTTC. It is translated as CASSSGQGYGYTF. The full variable domain, with the rest looked up from reference TRBV11-2 and TRBJ1-2, is EAGVAQSPRYKIIEKRQSVAFWCNPISGHATLYWYQQILGQGPKLLIQFQNNGVVDDSQLPKDRFSAERLKGVDSTLKIQPAKLEDSAVYLCASSSGQGYGYTFGSGTRLTVV.

This clone was found once. A clone one base away is much larger, so this may be a read error. This chain links TRBV14 with TRBJ2-6, with TRBD1 as a possible D gene (5 bases). CDR3 length equals 14 residues. CDR1 is SGHDN and CDR2 is FVKESK in the germline V gene. DNA of the CDR3: TGTGCCAGCAGCAGTAGCTCTGGGGCCAACGTCCTGGCTTTC. It is translated as CASSSSSGANVLAF.

The table lists this clone with a count of one. V is TRBV6-5 and J is TRBJ2-6; D perhaps matches TRBD2 (6 bases). The CDR3 covers 13 residues. V was pared by 10 bases and J by 6 bases, with 13 bases between. Germline CDR1 is MNHEY and CDR2 is SVGAGI. CDR3 in amino acids: CATLGGMANVLTF. CDR3 in DNA: TGTGCCACCCTTGGGGGGATGGCCAACGTCCTGACTTTC.

The chain joins TRBV7-8 to TRBJ2-4; D possibly corresponds to TRBD1 (5 bases). V was trimmed by 2 bases and J by 8 bases, leaving 16 bases between them. The CDR3 has 15 residues. Per the germline V gene, CDR1 is SGHVS and CDR2 is FQNEAQ. The CDR3 nucleotides are TGTGCCAGCAGCTTAAGGGGTCTGCCAAAGGACATTCAGTACTTC. Protein: CASSLRGLPKDIQYF.

The J gene is TRBJ2-1, the V gene TRBV25-1, with D uncertain. CDR1 is MGHDK and CDR2 is SYGVNS in the germline V gene. This CDR3 spans 14 amino acids. V was shortened by 3 bases and J by 0 bases, with 6 bases between the two germline ends. CDR3 sequence reads: CASSDEISYNEQFF. In DNA form, the CDR3 reads TGTGCCAGCAGTGATGAAATCTCCTACAATGAGCAGTTCTTC.

The chain uses TRBV14 and TRBJ1-3; unclear D gene. The CDR3 spans 16 residues. The V end lost 3 bases, the J end lost 7 bases, and 19 bases lay between the germline ends. CDR1 is SGHDN, CDR2 FVKESK, per germline. The CDR3 protein is CASSHGIGQLKNTIYF. DNA for the CDR3: TGTGCCAGCAGCCATGGGATAGGCCAGCTTAAGAACACCATATATTTT.

This clone came up once. The CDR3 DNA follows: TGTGCCAGCAGTGAGGGACAGCGCACAGATACGCAGTATTTT. Protein product: CASSEGQRTDTQYF. The chain is built from TRBV2 and TRBJ2-3, with 7 nucleotides matching TRBD1. CDR3 size: 14 residues. Germline V gene data show CDR1 as SNHLY and CDR2 as FYNNEI. The trim removed 3 bases at V and 1 base at J, leaving 1 base unmatched.

The gene calls are TRBV5-4 and TRBJ2-3, with 7 bases identical to TRBD2. Germline V CDR1 and CDR2: SGHNT, YYREEE (reference sequence). The CDR3 totals 14 residues. The J segment lost 5 bases and the V segment lost 9 bases, leaving 12 bases of the junction unmatched. CDR3 in DNA: TGTGCCACCCCAGCGGGAAACACGGGAGATACGCAGTATTTT. Protein product: CATPAGNTGDTQYF.

The V gene is TRBV19, the J gene TRBJ2-7; 9 bases line up with TRBD1. The ends lost 9 bases at V and 4 bases at J; junction bases unmatched: 25. This CDR3 spans 19 amino acids. Germline V gene lookup returns CDR1 LNHDA and CDR2 SQIVND (reference sequence). The chain's CDR3 is CARPPKGTGWGPGGYEQYF. As DNA, the CDR3 is TGTGCCAGACCACCAAAAGGGACAGGGTGGGGCCCGGGGGGTTACGAGCAGTACTTC.

This chain links TRBV5-1 with TRBJ2-6; 7 nucleotides align to TRBD2. Germline V gene data show CDR1 as SGHRS and CDR2 as YFSETQ. The CDR3 extends over 20 amino acids. The ends lost 4 bases at V and 4 bases at J; junction bases unmatched: 20. CDR3 bases: TGCGCCAGCAGCACCCCGGGAGGACGGGCGGGAGCTCCAGGGGCCAACGTCCTGACTTTC. This encodes CASSTPGGRAGAPGANVLTF. The whole variable domain, remainder taken from reference TRBV5-1 and TRBJ2-6, is KAGVTQTPRYLIKTRGQQVTLSCSPISGHRSVSWYQQTPGQGLQFLFEYFSETQRNKGNFPGRFSGRQFSNSRSEMNVSTLELGDSALYLCASSTPGGRAGAPGANVLTFGAGSRLTVL.

J is TRBJ2-1 and V is TRBV19; D is unresolved. The CDR3 extends over 13 amino acids. CDR1 is LNHDA and CDR2 is SQIVND in the germline V gene (reference sequence). V was cut by 6 bases and J by 7 bases, with 13 bases left in between. CDR3 coding DNA: TGTGCCAGTAGAAGTGGGGTTGAGAATGAGCAGTTCTTC. It translates to CASRSGVENEQFF.

The V gene is TRBV10-2, the J gene TRBJ1-2; D remains unclear. Trimming stripped 8 bases from V and 1 base from J, with 17 bases between. CDR3 length equals 15 residues. The germline CDR1 and CDR2 sequences are WSHSY and SAAADI. The CDR3 DNA sequence: TGCGCCAGCGTGCCCCGGCCGGGTAATAACTATGGCTACACCTTC. Translated, it gives CASVPRPGNNYGYTF.

The chain employs TRBV15 and TRBJ2-7, with 12 positions matching TRBD2. There are 14 residues in the CDR3. Trimming cost V 4 bases and J 7 bases; bases outside gene matches: 5. The germline CDR1 and CDR2 sequences are LNHNV and YYDKDF (reference sequence). The CDR3 DNA follows: TGTGCCACCAGCAAAAAGACTAGCGGGAGAGAGCAGTACTTC. It yields the protein CATSKKTSGREQYF.

The genes are TRBV13 and TRBJ2-5, with a possible D match to TRBD2 (6 bases). The CDR3 extends over 14 amino acids. V dropped 5 bases and J dropped 4 bases, with 14 bases sitting between them. CDR1 PRHDT and CDR2 FYEKMQ come from the germline V gene (reference sequence). The CDR3 here is CASSVGTSPETQYF. The CDR3 DNA reads as TGTGCCAGCAGCGTCGGCACTAGCCCAGAGACCCAGTACTTC.

The chain combines TRBV5-1 with TRBJ2-7; TRBD2 matches 13 bases. The J segment lost 0 bases and the V segment lost 0 bases, leaving 9 bases of the junction unmatched. CDR1 and CDR2 (germline): SGHRS, YFSETQ. The CDR3 spans 19 residues. The CDR3 loop is CASSLGARLAGGNSYEQYF. CDR3 in DNA: TGCGCCAGCAGCTTGGGCGCAAGACTAGCGGGAGGTAACTCCTACGAGCAGTACTTC. The variable domain in full, completed from reference TRBV5-1 and TRBJ2-7, reads KAGVTQTPRYLIKTRGQQVTLSCSPISGHRSVSWYQQTPGQGLQFLFEYFSETQRNKGNFPGRFSGRQFSNSRSEMNVSTLELGDSALYLCASSLGARLAGGNSYEQYFGPGTRLTVT.

The rearrangement links TRBV4-3 to TRBJ2-1; D unresolved. With 0 bases removed from V and 10 bases from J, the gap between germline ends came to 10 bases. The CDR3 runs 13 residues. Germline V gene sequence: CDR1 LGHNA, CDR2 YSLEER. CDR3 sequence: CASSQDQGGEQFF. CDR3 coding DNA: TGCGCCAGCAGCCAAGATCAAGGCGGAGAGCAGTTCTTC.

The J gene is TRBJ1-4, the V gene TRBV7-9, with a weak D call TRBD1 (5 bases). The V gene's germline CDR1 is SEHNR and CDR2 FQNEAQ (reference sequence). With 5 bases removed from V and 7 bases from J, the gap between germline ends came to 17 bases. The CDR3 extends over 15 amino acids. The CDR3 region is CASSKGLLRGEKLFF. The CDR3 DNA follows: TGTGCCAGCAGCAAGGGGCTATTACGTGGTGAAAAACTGTTTTTT.

The chain recombines TRBV9 with TRBJ2-7; 9 positions agree with TRBD2. The CDR3 is 15 residues long. In germline, CDR1 is SGDLS, CDR2 YYNGEE. The ends lost 0 bases at V and 5 bases at J; junction bases unmatched: 6. The CDR3 loop is CASSVGGRASHEQYF. The CDR3, as DNA: TGTGCCAGCAGCGTAGGCGGGAGGGCCTCTCACGAGCAGTACTTC.

This chain connects TRBV13 to TRBJ2-1, with D possibly being TRBD1 or TRBD2 (5 bases each). The germline gives CDR1 PRHDT, CDR2 FYEKMQ (reference sequence). The CDR3 length is 15 residues. V lost 5 bases, J lost 3 bases, and 14 bases lay in between. CDR3 coding DNA: TGTGCCAGCAGCAACCGGGACGCCATCTACAATGAGCAGTTCTTC. Protein sequence: CASSNRDAIYNEQFF.

The gene calls are TRBV6-6 and TRBJ1-1, with D hard to call. V lost 4 bases and J 1 base, leaving 7 bases between the germline ends. From germline, CDR1 is MNHNY and CDR2 SVGAGI (reference sequence). This CDR3 comprises 13 residues. The CDR3 nucleotides read TGTGCCAGCAGTTCCCGCGGGAACACTGAAGCTTTCTTT. Translating it yields CASSSRGNTEAFF.